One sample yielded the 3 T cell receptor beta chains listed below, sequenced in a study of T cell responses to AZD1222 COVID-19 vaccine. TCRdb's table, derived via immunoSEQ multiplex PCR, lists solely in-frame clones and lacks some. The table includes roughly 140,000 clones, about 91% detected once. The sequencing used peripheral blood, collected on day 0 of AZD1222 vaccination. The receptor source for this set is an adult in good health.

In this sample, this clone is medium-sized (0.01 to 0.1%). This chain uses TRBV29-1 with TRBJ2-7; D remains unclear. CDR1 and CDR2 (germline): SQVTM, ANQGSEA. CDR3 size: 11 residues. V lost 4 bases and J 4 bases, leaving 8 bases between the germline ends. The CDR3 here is CSVAVEYEQYF. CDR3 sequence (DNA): TGCAGCGTTGCAGTGGAGTACGAGCAGTACTTC.

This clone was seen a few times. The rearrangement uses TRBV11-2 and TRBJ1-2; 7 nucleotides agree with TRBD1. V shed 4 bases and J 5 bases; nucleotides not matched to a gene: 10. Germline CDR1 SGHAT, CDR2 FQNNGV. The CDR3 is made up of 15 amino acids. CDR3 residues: CASSSRLDRSYGYTF. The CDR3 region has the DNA TGTGCCAGCAGCTCGAGGTTGGACAGGTCGTATGGCTACACCTTC. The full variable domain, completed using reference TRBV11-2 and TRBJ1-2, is EAGVAQSPRYKIIEKRQSVAFWCNPISGHATLYWYQQILGQGPKLLIQFQNNGVVDDSQLPKDRFSAERLKGVDSTLKIQPAKLEDSAVYLCASSSRLDRSYGYTFGSGTRLTVV.

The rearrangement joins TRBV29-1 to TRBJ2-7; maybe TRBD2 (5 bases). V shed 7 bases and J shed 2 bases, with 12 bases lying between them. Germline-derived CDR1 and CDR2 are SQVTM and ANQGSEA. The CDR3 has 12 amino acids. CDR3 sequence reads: CSAASAAYEQYF. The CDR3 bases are TGCAGCGCGGCCTCAGCGGCCTACGAGCAGTACTTC.